What follows is one TCR beta chain and its context. The data are from a study of blood T cell repertoires in COVID-19. Turning to the study itself: Samples of COVID-19 (acute and convalescent) were obtained from the United States, Italy and Spain. T cells, B-cell-depleted T cells, or PBMCs provided the cDNA or gDNA that served as material.

Trimming cost V 0 bases and J 9 bases, with 9 bases left between them. Germline assignment: CDR1 LGHNA and CDR2 YNFKEQ. This CDR3 contains 13 residues. In the authors' workflow: Amplification of reference gene primers was used by the study to estimate nucleated cell counts. Generated by immunoSEQ multiplex PCR, the TCRdb table keeps only in-frame clones and is missing some. That table is the source of V, J and clone size, and D and trimming were worked out from the DNA. The data show some 240,000 clones, around 82% seen once. Sequences were obtained from peripheral blood. The TCR sequence derives from a human donor in a cohort sampled during active COVID-19. V and J are TRBV4-2 and TRBJ2-1, with D hard to call. The CDR3 spells CASSQDLEREQFF. The DNA of the CDR3 is TGTGCCAGCAGCCAAGATCTGGAGCGTGAGCAGTTCTTC.